The 12 T cell receptor beta chains below come from one sample, sequenced in a study of blood T cell repertoires in COVID-19. The protocol was immunoSEQ multiplex PCR, while the TCRdb copy is restricted to in-frame clones and leaves out a portion. The sample includes approximately 97,000 clones, about 91% of them seen just once. The sequencing input was peripheral blood. These receptors were collected from a man aged 18 to 29 with acute or convalescent COVID-19.

This clone occurred once. The chain couples TRBV27 to TRBJ1-1; D gene uncertain. This CDR3 is built from 13 residues. V dropped 3 bases and J dropped 2 bases, with 7 bases sitting between them. Germline V gene lookup returns CDR1 MNHEY and CDR2 SMNVEV (reference sequence). CDR3 residues: CASSFLLNTEAFF. DNA of the CDR3: TGTGCCAGCAGTTTCCTACTAAACACTGAAGCTTTCTTT.

The chain couples TRBV3-1 (or the pseudogene TRBV3-2) to TRBJ1-4; D is possibly TRBD1 (5 bases). Germline V gene data show CDR1 as LGHDT and CDR2 as YNNKEL (reference sequence). V gave up 1 base and J gave up 3 bases, with 15 bases separating them. The CDR3 runs to 17 residues. The CDR3 bases are TGTGCCAGCAGCCAAGCCCCCCTCCAGGGCCCTAATGAAAAACTGTTTTTT. This gives the protein CASSQAPLQGPNEKLFF.

The chain has TRBV7-2 and TRBJ1-2, with D uncertain. CDR1 is SGHTA and CDR2 is FQGNSA in the germline V gene. V lost 0 bases and J lost 6, with 11 bases in between. The CDR3 is made up of 14 amino acids. CDR3 sequence: CASSLAAAGNGYTF. DNA for the CDR3: TGTGCCAGCAGCTTAGCGGCTGCAGGCAATGGCTACACCTTC.

The CDR3 DNA is TGTGCCAGCAGCCTTAGATCAACAGGGGTAGATCAGCCCCAGCATTTT. It encodes CASSLRSTGVDQPQHF. This chain links TRBV11-2 with TRBJ1-5; TRBD1 agrees at 7 bases. The V gene's germline CDR1 is SGHAT and CDR2 FQNNGV. The CDR3 is 16 residues long. Unmatched junction bases numbered 12, after V lost 5 bases and J lost 5 bases.

J is TRBJ1-2 and V is TRBV30, with unresolved D. Per the germline V gene, CDR1 is GTSNPN and CDR2 is SVGIG (reference sequence). V lost 0 bases and J 3 bases, leaving 11 bases between the germline ends. The CDR3 is 14 residues long. CDR3 sequence reads: CAWSVHSKHYGYTF. CDR3 coding DNA: TGTGCCTGGAGTGTACATAGCAAACACTATGGCTACACCTTC.

The chain carries TRBV5-1 and TRBJ1-1; D gene uncertain. This CDR3 is built from 17 residues. V was cut by 4 bases and J by 0 bases, with 19 bases left in between. Germline lookup yields CDR1 SGHRS and CDR2 YFSETQ. CDR3 sequence: CASSTASYLTMNTEAFF. The DNA of the CDR3 is TGCGCCAGCAGCACAGCTTCCTACCTGACCATGAACACTGAAGCTTTCTTT.

The genes are TRBV7-9 and TRBJ1-1, with D unresolved. Germline CDR1 is SEHNR and CDR2 is FQNEAQ (reference sequence). V was clipped by 3 bases and J by 6 bases, with 11 bases between them. The CDR3 has 13 residues. The CDR3 is CASSLNEYAEAFF. The CDR3 DNA follows: TGTGCCAGCAGCTTGAACGAGTACGCTGAAGCTTTCTTT.

The rearrangement joins TRBV5-8 to TRBJ2-7; 8 bases line up with TRBD2. Germline trimming cut 1 base from V and 2 bases from J; bases unmatched to any gene: 5. Per the germline V gene, CDR1 is SGHTS and CDR2 is YDEGEE. This CDR3 is built from 15 residues. CDR3 in amino acids: CASSLLGTSAYEQYF. CDR3 coding DNA: TGTGCCAGCAGCTTGCTGGGGACTAGTGCCTACGAGCAGTACTTC.

CDR3 DNA sequence: TGCGCCAGCAGCTTGGGACAGGGTTGGGCTAATGAAAAACTGTTTTTT. Encoded protein: CASSLGQGWANEKLFF. The chain is built from TRBV5-1 and TRBJ1-4; 7 positions match TRBD1. The CDR3 length is 16 residues. CDR1 is SGHRS and CDR2 is YFSETQ in the germline V gene. J gave up 3 bases and V 0 bases, and 5 bases lay outside the gene matches.

This chain joins TRBV10-3 and TRBJ1-5; D ambiguous. Between the trimmed V and J ends, which lost 4 bases and 4 bases, there was a span of 8 bases. CDR3 length: 13 residues. CDR1 is ENHRY and CDR2 is SYGVKD in the germline V gene. The CDR3 coding sequence is TGTGCCATCAGTGGCGGATATAATCAGCCCCAGCATTTT. Residues: CAISGGYNQPQHF.

This chain connects TRBV27 to TRBJ2-5, with 9 bases aligning to TRBD1. Germline lookup yields CDR1 MNHEY and CDR2 SMNVEV (reference sequence). The CDR3 length is 15 residues. Losses at the gene ends were 3 bases for V and 2 bases for J; bases not matched to a gene: 4. The CDR3 reads CASSLGQGNQETQYF. The CDR3 bases are TGTGCCAGCAGTTTGGGACAGGGAAATCAAGAGACCCAGTACTTC.

The CDR3 sequence is CASSLQQNTEAFF. CDR3 bases: TGCGCCAGCAGCTTACAGCAGAACACTGAAGCTTTCTTT. This sequence joins TRBV5-1 and TRBJ1-1; D remains ambiguous. The germline V gene encodes CDR1 SGHRS and CDR2 YFSETQ. This CDR3 contains 13 residues. The V and J ends lost 2 bases and 1 base respectively, with 6 bases between them.